These 25 T cell receptor beta chains came from one sample sequenced in a study of a mutant IDH1 vaccine in newly diagnosed glioma. Measured with immunoSEQ multiplex PCR; TCRdb has only the in-frame clones, and not every one. This table has about 26,000 clones, 70% to 90% appearing once. These receptors' antigens are unknown. Time point indicated: week 35, safety follow-up. The study gave 300 ug of mutant IDH1 20-mer peptide per vaccine dose, with topical imiquimod. The sequencing here drew on PBMCs, taken from a glioma patient whose treatment included an IDH1 peptide vaccine. The receptors originated from a man aged 25-45 years with glioma.

This chain joins TRBV7-2 and TRBJ1-5; no clear D gene. V lost 3 bases and J lost 6, with 6 bases in between. Germline V lookup: CDR1 SGHTA, CDR2 FQGNSA. CDR3 length: 12 amino acids. The CDR3 loop reads CASSLDRQPQHF. The DNA for the CDR3 is TGTGCCAGCAGCTTGGATCGTCAGCCCCAGCATTTT.

The chain recombines TRBV5-1 with TRBJ2-1, with 7 nucleotides matching TRBD1. CDR3 length: 16 residues. Losses at the gene ends were 4 bases for V and 0 bases for J; bases not matched to a gene: 7. The germline gives CDR1 SGHRS, CDR2 YFSETQ. This CDR3 reads CASSRRQGNSYNEQFF. As DNA, the CDR3 is TGCGCCAGCAGCAGGCGACAGGGCAACTCCTACAATGAGCAGTTCTTC.

This chain connects TRBV13 to TRBJ2-7, with TRBD2 matching over 7 bases. After removal of 5 bases from V and 1 base from J, the junction contained 11 bases not matched to a gene. Germline CDR1 is PRHDT and CDR2 is FYEKMQ (reference sequence). CDR3 length equals 16 residues. CDR3 sequence reads: CASSPVGREGSYEQYF. The CDR3 coding sequence is TGTGCCAGCAGCCCCGTGGGCAGGGAGGGTTCCTACGAGCAGTACTTC.

CDR3 DNA sequence: TGTGCCAGCAGCCAAGAACCGGGGGGGGCCTCTGGGGCCAACGTCCTGACTTTC. It is translated as CASSQEPGGASGANVLTF. The V call is TRBV4-2, the J call TRBJ2-6; TRBD2 agrees at 8 bases. V dropped 0 bases and J dropped 0; count of bases not matched to a gene: 4. CDR1 and CDR2 from the germline V gene are LGHNA and YNFKEQ. The CDR3 totals 18 residues.

V and J are TRBV20-1 and TRBJ2-7; possibly TRBD2 for D (7 bases). CDR1 is DFQATT and CDR2 is SNEGSKA in the germline V gene (reference sequence). CDR3 length equals 10 residues. Trimming left V 5 bases short and J 9 bases short, with 11 bases between. CDR3: CSAQRGGQYF. Here the CDR3 DNA reads TGCAGTGCTCAAAGGGGGGGGCAGTACTTC.

The chain carries TRBV4-3 and TRBJ2-3; the match to TRBD2 covers 10 bases. The CDR3 consists of 16 residues. The V gene's germline CDR1 is LGHNA and CDR2 YSLEER. The J segment lost 4 bases and the V segment lost 1 base, leaving 5 bases of the junction unmatched. The CDR3 nucleotides read TGCGCCAGCAGCCAAGTCTCGAGCGGGGGGGCAGATACGCAGTATTTT. Residues: CASSQVSSGGADTQYF.

The chain employs TRBV7-9 and TRBJ1-5; 10 bases agree with TRBD1. Germline V gene sequence: CDR1 SEHNR, CDR2 FQNEAQ (reference sequence). The CDR3 is 19 amino acids. J gave up 1 base and V 1 base, and 10 bases lay outside the gene matches. The CDR3 region has the DNA TGTGCCAGCAGCTTAGGGACAGGACAGGGGGTAGTAAGCAATCAGCCCCAGCATTTT. Its protein is CASSLGTGQGVVSNQPQHF.

The gene calls are TRBV7-9 and TRBJ1-5, with 7 bases that match TRBD1. The CDR3 sequence is 14 residues long. Germline values: CDR1 SEHNR, CDR2 FQNEAQ (reference sequence). Trimming cost V 6 bases and J 5 bases; bases outside gene matches: 7. This chain's CDR3 is CASSSYRGYQPQHF. The CDR3 DNA follows: TGTGCCAGCAGTTCCTACAGGGGATATCAGCCCCAGCATTTT. Using reference TRBV7-9 and TRBJ1-5 for the parts outside the CDR3, the full variable domain is DTGVSQNPRHKITKRGQNVTFRCDPISEHNRLYWYRQTLGQGPEFLTYFQNEAQLEKSRLLSDRFSAERPKGSFSTLEIQRTEQGDSAMYLCASSSYRGYQPQHFGDGTRLSIL.

This CDR3 reads CASRETRDGEQYF. The CDR3 nucleotides are TGTGCCAGCAGGGAAACGCGGGACGGCGAGCAGTACTTC. The chain has TRBV2 and TRBJ2-7; a weak D match, TRBD2 (6 bases). Trimming removed 6 bases at V and 6 bases at J, with 15 bases between. This CDR3 spans 13 amino acids. CDR1 SNHLY and CDR2 FYNNEI come from the germline V gene.

The J gene is TRBJ1-2, the V gene TRBV9, with D unresolved. Germline lookup yields CDR1 SGDLS and CDR2 YYNGEE. V was cut by 6 bases and J by 7 bases, with 10 bases left in between. The CDR3 runs 11 residues. This CDR3 is CASNGLSGYTF. The CDR3 DNA sequence: TGTGCCAGCAATGGGCTCTCTGGCTACACCTTC.

J is TRBJ2-2 and V is TRBV4-3; D may be TRBD1 or TRBD2 (5 bases each). With 0 bases removed from V and 5 bases from J, the gap between germline ends came to 13 bases. The CDR3 has 16 amino acids. The germline CDR1 and CDR2 sequences are LGHNA and YSLEER. The CDR3 is CASSQDRGPRTGELFF. Written as DNA, the CDR3 is TGCGCCAGCAGCCAAGACCGGGGACCAAGAACCGGGGAGCTGTTTTTT.

The chain links TRBV4-1 to TRBJ2-2, with D uncertain. The CDR3 extends over 14 amino acids. V was pared by 0 bases and J by 6 bases, with 8 bases between. Per the germline V gene, CDR1 is MGHRA and CDR2 is YSYEKL. CDR3 nucleotides: TGCGCCAGCAGCCAAGATCGGGTAGCCGGGGAGCTGTTTTTT. Its protein product is CASSQDRVAGELFF.

The V call is TRBV9, the J call TRBJ1-2; D not resolved. The V end was cut by 8 bases, the J end by 6 bases, with 20 bases between. The CDR3 has 14 amino acids. The germline gives CDR1 SGDLS, CDR2 YYNGEE. CDR3: CASSPGPSSNGYTF. The CDR3 nucleotides are TGTGCCAGTAGTCCGGGCCCCAGCTCTAATGGCTACACCTTC.

The CDR3 DNA reads as TGCGCCAGCAGCCTCGACGGGACTAATGAAAAACTGTTTTTT. Its protein is CASSLDGTNEKLFF. The rearrangement links TRBV5-1 to TRBJ1-4; D unclear. Trimming cost V 4 bases and J 2 bases, with 9 bases left between them. The CDR3 loop spans 14 amino acids. Germline values: CDR1 SGHRS, CDR2 YFSETQ.

The table lists this clone with a few counts. The rearrangement links TRBV19 to TRBJ2-7; 7 bases match TRBD1. The CDR3 runs 15 residues. The J segment lost 5 bases and the V segment lost 1 base, leaving 8 bases of the junction unmatched. In germline, CDR1 is LNHDA, CDR2 SQIVND (reference sequence). Here the CDR3 reads CASSIAGQSFHEQYF. The CDR3 coding sequence is TGTGCCAGTAGTATAGCGGGACAGTCGTTTCACGAGCAGTACTTC.

The V and J genes are TRBV5-1 and TRBJ2-7, with 8 bases lining up with TRBD2. CDR1 is SGHRS, CDR2 YFSETQ, per germline. V was pared by 7 bases and J by 4 bases, with 16 bases of the junction left unmatched. The CDR3 totals 16 residues. CDR3 coding DNA: TGCGCCAGCGGTGTAGCGGGACGGGCTCTCGGATACGAGCAGTACTTC. It codes for CASGVAGRALGYEQYF.

The chain carries TRBV2 and TRBJ1-4; 7 nucleotides match TRBD1. V trimming: 7 bases; J trimming: 4 bases; junction bases outside the gene matches: 9. CDR3 length: 15 amino acids. CDR1 is SNHLY and CDR2 is FYNNEI in the germline V gene. Written as DNA, the CDR3 is TGTGCCAGCAATAGGGGGCGTCAGGGTAATGAAAAACTGTTTTTT. Translating it yields CASNRGRQGNEKLFF.

The chain couples TRBV7-2 to TRBJ1-2, with TRBD1 matching over 7 bases. Germline CDR1 SGHTA, CDR2 FQGNSA. With V trimmed by 7 bases and J by 3 bases, 14 bases remained unmatched. The CDR3 is made up of 16 amino acids. The DNA of the CDR3 is TGTGCCAGCACCCTGGGGGACAGTATCATAGACTATGGCTACACCTTC. This codes for CASTLGDSIIDYGYTF. The variable domain in full, with the rest retrieved from reference TRBV7-2 and TRBJ1-2, is GAGVSQSPSNKVTEKGKDVELRCDPISGHTALYWYRQSLGQGLEFLIYFQGNSAPDKSGLPSDRFSAERTGGSVSTLTIQRTQQEDSAVYLCASTLGDSIIDYGYTFGSGTRLTVV.

V is TRBV9 and J is TRBJ2-1, with 9 bases that match TRBD1. V shed 3 bases and J 5 bases; nucleotides not matched to a gene: 12. The CDR3 is made up of 17 amino acids. The germline V gene has CDR1 SGDLS and CDR2 YYNGEE. CDR3 amino acids: CASSASAGTGFDNEQFF. CDR3 in DNA: TGTGCCAGCAGCGCCTCAGCCGGGACAGGGTTTGACAATGAGCAGTTCTTC.

The chain joins TRBV9 to TRBJ2-1; TRBD1 is a possible D gene (6 bases). The CDR3 has 14 residues. Germline V gene lookup returns CDR1 SGDLS and CDR2 YYNGEE. V lost 2 bases and J 4 bases, leaving 10 bases between the germline ends. Here the CDR3 reads CASSVGDTYNEQFF. CDR3 nucleotide sequence: TGTGCCAGCAGCGTCGGGGACACTTACAATGAGCAGTTCTTC.

The V gene is TRBV6-1, the J gene TRBJ2-1; D remains unclear. V lost 10 bases, J lost 0 bases, and 10 bases lay in between. Germline V CDR1 and CDR2: MNHNS, SASEGT. The CDR3 extends over 13 amino acids. For the CDR3, the DNA is TGTGCCACTAACAGAGCCTCCTACAATGAGCAGTTCTTC. Protein product: CATNRASYNEQFF.

CDR3 sequence: CASSLDSNYGYTF. The CDR3 nucleotides read TGTGCCAGCAGTTTGGACAGTAACTATGGCTACACCTTC. This chain links TRBV2 with TRBJ1-2; D may be TRBD1 (6 bases). Germline CDR1 SNHLY, CDR2 FYNNEI. With 5 bases removed from V and 1 base from J, the gap between germline ends came to 8 bases. The CDR3 is 13 residues long. The full variable domain, its missing parts supplied by reference TRBV2 and TRBJ1-2, is EPEVTQTPSHQVTQMGQEVILRCVPISNHLYFYWYRQILGQKVEFLVSFYNNEISEKSEIFDDQFSVERPDGSNFTLKIRSTKLEDSAMYFCASSLDSNYGYTFGSGTRLTVV.

V and J are TRBV4-3 and TRBJ2-5; 9 bases agree with TRBD1. Germline V gene lookup returns CDR1 LGHNA and CDR2 YSLEER. Trimming removed 4 bases from V and 1 base from J; junction bases left unmatched: 4. The CDR3 is 15 amino acids. The CDR3: CASSPRQGGQETQYF. As DNA, the CDR3 is TGCGCCAGCAGCCCCCGACAGGGGGGCCAAGAGACCCAGTACTTC.

This clone is classed as medium-sized. The chain uses TRBV28 and TRBJ1-1; D call uncertain. Germline V gene sequence: CDR1 MDHEN, CDR2 SYDVKM. Trimming took 1 base from V and 0 from J, leaving 9 bases between them. The length of the CDR3 is 15 residues. The CDR3 loop is CASSLFLLMNTEAFF. CDR3 DNA sequence: TGTGCCAGCAGTTTATTCCTGTTAATGAACACTGAAGCTTTCTTT.

The CDR3 loop is CASSLGYREVINEQYF. CDR3 coding DNA: TGCGCCAGCAGCCTCGGGTACAGGGAAGTCATCAACGAGCAGTACTTC. The chain links TRBV4-3 to TRBJ2-7, with D maybe TRBD1 (6 bases). Trimming pared 4 bases from V and 5 bases from J, leaving 21 bases between. Germline loops: CDR1 LGHNA, CDR2 YSLEER. This CDR3 comprises 16 residues.